The 27 T cell receptor beta chains listed next were all sequenced from one sample in a study of cytomegalovirus exposure and HLA in healthy donors. Primers for the PCR totalled 60 Vbeta and 13 Jbeta. Produced via immunoSEQ multiplex PCR; TCRdb's table is partial and in-frame only. The table records 150,000 to 200,000 clones, 70% to 90% of them present only once. The sample consisted of PBMCs. Every receptor here comes from a woman in her 30s in good health and CMV-seronegative.

The chain employs TRBV2 and TRBJ2-5; 9 bases line up with TRBD2. Trimming removed 3 bases from V and 7 bases from J; junction bases left unmatched: 3. CDR3 length: 13 residues. Germline V gives CDR1 SNHLY, CDR2 FYNNEI. The CDR3 reads CASSDAGGATQYF. The CDR3 DNA sequence: TGTGCCAGCAGTGATGCGGGGGGGGCGACCCAGTACTTC.

The rearrangement links TRBV9 to TRBJ2-1; 9 nucleotides line up with TRBD2. Looked up from germline, CDR1 is SGDLS and CDR2 is YYNGEE. CDR3 size: 13 residues. V dropped 5 bases and J dropped 6; count of bases not matched to a gene: 3. The chain's CDR3 is CASRGLAGNEQFF. The CDR3 DNA follows: TGTGCCAGCAGGGGACTAGCAGGCAATGAGCAGTTCTTC. Based on the CDR3 plus reference TRBV9 and TRBJ2-1, the full variable domain is DSGVTQTPKHLITATGQRVTLRCSPRSGDLSVYWYQQSLDQGLQFLIQYYNGEERAKGNILERFSAQQFPDLHSELNLSSLELGDSALYFCASRGLAGNEQFFGPGTRLTVL.

This chain joins TRBV28 and TRBJ2-1; possible D gene TRBD1, 5 bases. Per germline, CDR1 MDHEN and CDR2 SYDVKM. V lost 5 bases to trimming and J lost 15 bases, with 14 bases between them. CDR3 length: 11 residues. DNA for the CDR3: TGTGCCAGCAGTAAGTTAGGACACAGGTTCTTC. It is translated as CASSKLGHRFF.

The chain is built from TRBV10-3 and TRBJ2-1; 8 nucleotides agree with TRBD1. V lost 8 bases to trimming and J lost 4 bases; unmatched junction nucleotides: 7. This CDR3 contains 14 residues. Germline values: CDR1 ENHRY, CDR2 SYGVKD. The DNA of the CDR3 is TGTGCCATCCAGGGGGCAGACGGATACAATGAGCAGTTCTTC. Amino acid sequence: CAIQGADGYNEQFF.

V and J are TRBV25-1 and TRBJ2-1; TRBD2 matches at 9 bases. Germline V CDR1 and CDR2: MGHDK, SYGVNS. V lost 6 bases and J lost 6; bases outside the gene matches: 6. The CDR3 is 14 residues long. The CDR3 nucleotides are TGTGCCAGCAGAAGCCTAGCGGGATTCAATGAGCAGTTCTTC. Amino acids: CASRSLAGFNEQFF.

The V gene is TRBV5-6, the J gene TRBJ2-7, with 10 bases aligning to TRBD2. The CDR3 is 17 residues long. Germline V gene sequence: CDR1 SGHDT, CDR2 YYEEEE. Trimming at V came to 4 bases and at J to 0 bases, leaving 10 bases not matched to a gene. Here the CDR3 reads CASSLLAGGLSSYEQYF. As DNA, the CDR3 is TGTGCCAGCAGCCTGTTAGCGGGGGGCCTTAGCTCCTACGAGCAGTACTTC. Combining the CDR3 with reference TRBV5-6 and TRBJ2-7 gives the whole variable domain DAGVTQSPTHLIKTRGQQVTLRCSPKSGHDTVSWYQQALGQGPQFIFQYYEEEERQRGNFPDRFSGHQFPNYSSELNVNALLLGDSALYLCASSLLAGGLSSYEQYFGPGTRLTVT.

The chain links TRBV7-8 to TRBJ1-2; D unclear. Germline values: CDR1 SGHVS, CDR2 FQNEAQ. Trimming left V 2 bases short and J 13 bases short, with 14 bases between. The CDR3 consists of 12 residues. CDR3 sequence reads: CASSLYASAATF. CDR3 nucleotides: TGTGCCAGCAGCTTATATGCAAGCGCTGCCACCTTC.

The V call is TRBV5-6, the J call TRBJ2-7, with 11 bases identical to TRBD2. The germline V gene has CDR1 SGHDT and CDR2 YYEEEE. V dropped 4 bases and J dropped 5; count of bases not matched to a gene: 11. The CDR3 sequence is 16 residues long. Here the CDR3 DNA reads TGTGCCAGCAGCCCAACCCGACTAGCGGGAATGAACGAGCAGTACTTC. Its translation is CASSPTRLAGMNEQYF.

This clone was seen once. The rearrangement uses TRBV13 and TRBJ1-4; no clear D. The length of the CDR3 is 14 residues. The germline CDR1 and CDR2 sequences are PRHDT and FYEKMQ (reference sequence). Trimming shortened V by 2 bases and J by 1 base, and 5 bases separated the two germline ends. The CDR3 sequence: CASSLRGTNEKLFF. The CDR3 DNA sequence: TGTGCCAGCAGCTTACGGGGAACTAATGAAAAACTGTTTTTT.

The V and J genes are TRBV2 and TRBJ1-5; TRBD1 matches 9 bases. V lost 7 bases, J lost 4 bases, and 2 bases stayed unmatched. There are 13 residues in the CDR3. The germline V gene encodes CDR1 SNHLY and CDR2 FYNNEI. Here the CDR3 reads CASKGQGNQPQHF. In DNA form, the CDR3 reads TGTGCCAGCAAGGGACAGGGAAATCAGCCCCAGCATTTT.

The CDR3 DNA is TGTGCCAGCAGCGATGGGGGCAGGGGGAACTATGGCTACACCTTC. This sequence encodes CASSDGGRGNYGYTF. The chain is built from TRBV5-4 and TRBJ1-2; TRBD1 agrees at 7 bases. CDR3 length: 15 residues. Germline-derived CDR1 and CDR2 are SGHNT and YYREEE (reference sequence). V shed 4 bases and J 2 bases; nucleotides not matched to a gene: 8.

The V and J genes are TRBV5-5 and TRBJ1-5, with D unclear. The germline gives CDR1 SGHKS, CDR2 YYEKEE (reference sequence). The ends were cut back, 2 bases at V and 0 bases at J, with 9 bases in the middle. The CDR3 covers 15 residues. The CDR3 loop is CASSLSGDSNQPQHF. CDR3 bases: TGTGCCAGCAGCTTATCCGGGGATAGCAATCAGCCCCAGCATTTT.

The chain uses TRBV7-3 and TRBJ2-1, with D perhaps TRBD2 (6 bases). This CDR3 spans 16 amino acids. CDR1 and CDR2 (germline): SGHTA, FQGTGA. The V end was cut by 0 bases, the J end by 4 bases, with 13 bases between. CDR3 DNA sequence: TGTGCCAGCAGCTTAACGATTAGCGGCGCTTACAATGAGCAGTTCTTC. Encoded protein: CASSLTISGAYNEQFF.

The count of this clone is one. The rearrangement joins TRBV10-2 to TRBJ1-1; D is ambiguous. The V end was cut by 7 bases, the J end by 8 bases, with 11 bases between. Germline values: CDR1 WSHSY, CDR2 SAAADI. There are 11 residues in the CDR3. The CDR3 DNA is TGCGCCAGCACGGGAGGGCCGGAAGCTTTCTTT. Its protein product is CASTGGPEAFF.

V is TRBV5-6 and J is TRBJ2-7; a possible D gene is TRBD2 (5 bases). From germline, CDR1 is SGHDT and CDR2 YYEEEE. The CDR3 consists of 16 residues. V was trimmed by 4 bases and J by 3 bases, leaving 20 bases between them. CDR3 amino acids: CASSHRVGVGVYEQYF. The CDR3 DNA reads as TGTGCCAGCAGCCACCGGGTCGGGGTCGGGGTCTACGAGCAGTACTTC.

The sample holds a few counts of this clone. The chain combines TRBV6-1 with TRBJ2-1; 7 bases are shared with TRBD2. Looked up from germline, CDR1 is MNHNS and CDR2 is SASEGT. V lost 4 bases and J lost 6; bases outside the gene matches: 6. The CDR3 covers 14 residues. CDR3 residues: CASSGSSGLNEQFF. The CDR3 DNA reads TGTGCCAGCAGTGGGTCTAGCGGCCTCAATGAGCAGTTCTTC.

The chain combines TRBV7-2 with TRBJ2-2; TRBD2 is a possible D gene (5 bases). Trimming shortened V by 0 bases and J by 5 bases, and 13 bases separated the two germline ends. Germline loops: CDR1 SGHTA, CDR2 FQGNSA. CDR3 size: 16 residues. The CDR3 loop reads CASSLAYGVKTGELFF. CDR3 bases: TGTGCCAGCAGCTTAGCGTACGGGGTTAAGACCGGGGAGCTGTTTTTT.

There are a few counts of this clone. J is TRBJ2-5 and V is TRBV6-1, with no clear D. The CDR3 sequence is 11 residues long. Trimming took off 7 bases at V and 5 bases at J, with 8 bases between the two ends. From germline, CDR1 is MNHNS and CDR2 SASEGT. The CDR3 loop reads CASTFSETQYF. CDR3 DNA: TGTGCCAGCACGTTTAGCGAGACCCAGTACTTC.

This clone was seen just once. The genes are TRBV4-3 and TRBJ2-3; 7 nucleotides match TRBD1. V shed 0 bases and J 4 bases; nucleotides not matched to a gene: 10. In germline, CDR1 is LGHNA, CDR2 YSLEER. The CDR3 is 17 amino acids. CDR3 region: CASSQEFDRAVADTQYF. CDR3 bases: TGCGCCAGCAGCCAAGAGTTTGACAGGGCGGTCGCAGATACGCAGTATTTT.

The CDR3 DNA is TGCGCCAGCGTTCCGTTACCCGAGAGCTCCTACGAGCAGTACTTC. The encoded protein is CASVPLPESSYEQYF. The gene calls are TRBV5-1 and TRBJ2-7; D call uncertain. The V and J ends lost 7 bases and 0 bases respectively, with 17 bases between them. The CDR3 runs 15 residues. CDR1 and CDR2 (germline): SGHRS, YFSETQ.

This clone showed up just once. In DNA, the CDR3 is TGCAGTGCGACTAGATCCTACGAGCAGTACTTC. It encodes CSATRSYEQYF. The chain couples TRBV20-1 to TRBJ2-7, with a weak D call TRBD2 (6 bases). This CDR3 has 11 amino acids. CDR1 DFQATT and CDR2 SNEGSKA come from the germline V gene (reference sequence). With 6 bases removed from V and 1 base from J, the gap between germline ends came to 7 bases.

V and J are TRBV11-3 and TRBJ2-2; a possible D gene is TRBD2 (5 bases). Germline CDR1 and CDR2: SGHNT and YENEEA. The CDR3 extends over 13 amino acids. V was shortened by 5 bases and J by 4 bases, with 8 bases between the two germline ends. The CDR3 bases are TGTGCCAGCAGCGTAACTAGCACCGGGGAGCTGTTTTTT. Protein: CASSVTSTGELFF.

The chain employs TRBV7-2 and TRBJ2-7; TRBD2 matches 12 bases. The CDR3 is made up of 15 amino acids. Trimming cost V 1 base and J 2 bases; bases outside gene matches: 0. Per the germline V gene, CDR1 is SGHTA and CDR2 is FQGNSA. DNA of the CDR3: TGTGCCAGCAGCTTAGGGACTAGCGGGACCTACGAGCAGTACTTC. Its protein product is CASSLGTSGTYEQYF.

A few counts support this clone. The chain has TRBV6-1 and TRBJ2-2; 7 bases agree with TRBD1. V was clipped by 8 bases and J by 1 base; unmatched bases: 4. The CDR3 has 14 residues. Germline V gene lookup returns CDR1 MNHNS and CDR2 SASEGT. In nucleotides, the CDR3 is TGTGCCAGCGAGGGACAGCGGAACACCGGGGAGCTGTTTTTT. Protein product: CASEGQRNTGELFF.

The gene calls are TRBV6-1 and TRBJ2-7; 7 bases line up with TRBD2. The CDR3 is 14 residues long. Losses at the gene ends were 4 bases for V and 3 bases for J; bases not matched to a gene: 6. CDR1 and CDR2 from the germline V gene are MNHNS and SASEGT. The CDR3 DNA reads as TGTGCCAGCAGTGGTAATGGCGGGGGCTACGAGCAGTACTTC. Encoded protein: CASSGNGGGYEQYF.

The chain employs TRBV6-1 and TRBJ2-7; D is undetermined. The CDR3 is 14 amino acids. Trimming took 7 bases from V and 1 from J, leaving 14 bases between them. Germline CDR1 MNHNS, CDR2 SASEGT. Here the CDR3 reads CASIKTYRSYEQYF. The CDR3 nucleotides read TGTGCCAGCATAAAGACTTACCGATCCTACGAGCAGTACTTC.

The chain uses TRBV14 and TRBJ2-4; D is possibly TRBD1 (5 bases). This CDR3 is built from 15 residues. V was clipped by 1 base and J by 0 bases, with 7 bases between them. Germline lookup yields CDR1 SGHDN and CDR2 FVKESK. The CDR3 DNA reads as TGTGCCAGCAGCCAAGGCAGGGTAGCCAAAAACATTCAGTACTTC. Translating gives CASSQGRVAKNIQYF.